Sequencing of this T cell receptor (beta chain) was carried out in a study of CD8+ T cells in alopecia areata. Across the whole study: Tofacitinib was taken orally by treated patients, and the dose was 5 to 10 mg twice daily.

Study-level results: One nonresponder makes the tie between baseline CD8+ expansion and response uncertain. Both scalp clonality and the expanded CD8+ clones among the top 100 showed a significant decrease with tofacitinib.

Once RNA had been extracted, it was reverse transcribed into cDNA to act as the sequencing template. Libraries were prepared by immunoSEQ multiplex PCR; TCRdb keeps only in-frame clonotypes and omits some of them. Of more than 95,000 clones in the sample, around 60% are singletons; the top ten hold 5.7%. Treatment here: oral pan-JAK inhibitor, 5-10 mg twice daily. This clone was counted once. Its antigen remains unknown. Other nucleotide sequences from this sample produce the same CDR3. The CDR3 has 13 residues. V was trimmed by 3 bases and J by 1 base, leaving 7 bases between them. Germline V CDR1 and CDR2: GTSNPN, SVGIG (reference sequence).

This TCR was recovered from a human donor with alopecia areata. This material consisted of CD4+ T cells sorted from blood, taken at week 4, from a patient treated with tofacitinib. The rearrangement uses TRBV30 and TRBJ1-5; D uncertain. The CDR3 region has the DNA TGTGCCTGGAGCAAAGGGAGCAATCAGCCCCAGCATTTT. It specifies CAWSKGSNQPQHF.